This entry is about one T cell receptor beta chain. Its target is unknown. This sample stems from a study of T-cell reconstitution after alpha-beta-depleted transplantation in children. Study-level findings and limits: Newly produced T cells mostly accounted for T-cell counts and diversity one year post-transplant.

V lost 4 bases, J lost 0 bases, and 10 bases stayed unmatched. The CDR3 is 16 amino acids. CDR1 is DFQATT and CDR2 is SNEGSKA in the germline V gene (reference sequence). A library of TCRbeta sequences, prepared with unique molecular identifiers, was generated. TCRdb re-analysed the PCR reads in MiXCR, keeping a single row per CDR3 protein. The top ten hold under 30% of the sample, which has approximately 130,000 distinct CDR3 sequences, more than 9.5% seen once. This receptor was taken from a girl under three years old who had a stem cell transplant for combined immunodeficiency, so the T cells may come from the graft donor. This chain links TRBV20-1 with TRBJ2-3; 7 nucleotides match TRBD2. This sample comprised PBMCs, mostly from graft donor cells, obtained 180 days after TCRalphabeta/CD19-depleted stem cell transplant. The CDR3 here is CSANPHSSGSTDTQYF. Here the CDR3 DNA reads TGCAGTGCTAACCCTCACTCTAGCGGCAGCACAGATACGCAGTATTTT.